This T cell receptor (beta chain) was observed in a study of CD8 T cells in ankylosing spondylitis. Regarding this clonotype: Its antigen is as yet unknown.

Germline V gives CDR1 SGHRS, CDR2 YFSETQ. V lost 4 bases to trimming and J lost 3 bases; unmatched junction nucleotides: 13. This CDR3 contains 16 residues. Study-level points and caveats: From matched ankylosing spondylitis synovial fluid, disease-linked clones were reportedly recovered at significantly enriched levels.

MiXCR, run by TCRdb on the 5' RACE reads, gives a single entry per CDR3 protein. The sample records about 160,000 distinct CDR3 sequences, about 42% being singletons. The TCR comes from a male donor with ankylosing spondylitis. The chain uses TRBV5-1 and TRBJ2-7; 7 bases are shared with TRBD2. The sample was synovial fluid, either unsorted or a sorted T cell fraction (not recorded which). In nucleotides, the CDR3 is TGCGCCAGCAGCAGCCGCTATCGCGGGAGAAACTACGAGCAGTACTTC. Translation: CASSSRYRGRNYEQYF.